This TCR beta chain was sequenced in a study of T cells in Graves' hyperthyroidism and ophthalmopathy. This CDR3 contains 15 residues. The V gene end was trimmed by 5 bases and the J gene end by 5 bases; junction bases not matched to a gene: 12. Germline V gene sequence: CDR1 SGDLS, CDR2 YYNGEE. Study-level results: Ophthalmopathy and stable hyperthyroidism were told apart by a 13 V-J model.

With respect to this clonotype: Its antigen is currently unknown. This may come from a read error, since a much larger clone is one base off.

What was amplified from RNA transcripts were TCR beta CDR3 regions. The HTBI primer set was used in a first-round RT-PCR of the TCR CDR3. TCRdb independently ran MiXCR on the multiplex PCR reads; one entry per CDR3 protein. The data hold 450,000 to 700,000 distinct CDR3 sequences, with around 46% observed a single time. Clinical symptoms, serum thyroxine and TRAb, thyroid ultrasound and orbital computed tomography were used for the diagnoses. This chain joins TRBV9 and TRBJ2-7, with 8 bases aligning to TRBD1. Sequenced: peripheral blood or thyroid tissue (not recorded which). This TCR came from a woman aged 18-35 years with Graves' hyperthyroidism. The CDR3 loop reads CASSYLRDRRDEQYF. As DNA, the CDR3 is TGTGCCAGCAGTTACTTGAGGGACAGGAGGGACGAGCAGTACTTC.